This entry features one TCR beta chain sequence. The protocol was immunoSEQ multiplex PCR, while the TCRdb copy is restricted to in-frame clones and leaves out a portion. The sample lists some 93,000 clones; 95% were seen once. The sample belongs to a study of technical replicates of blood from a handful of donors. The sequence was collected from a human donor in good health. Sequenced: T cells isolated from PBMCs.

CDR3 sequence: CASSLAGAREVGETQYF. As DNA, the CDR3 is TGTGCCAGCAGCTTAGCGGGGGCGCGGGAGGTCGGGGAGACCCAGTACTTC. The chain joins TRBV7-6 to TRBJ2-5, with 8 bases that match TRBD2. This CDR3 spans 17 amino acids. Germline V gene lookup returns CDR1 SGHVS and CDR2 FNYEAQ. The ends lost 0 bases at V and 5 bases at J; junction bases unmatched: 11. Variable domain in full (rest from reference TRBV7-6 and TRBJ2-5): GAGVSQSPRYKVTKRGQDVALRCDPISGHVSLYWYRQALGQGPEFLTYFNYEAQQDKSGLPNDRFSAERPEGSISTLTIQRTEQRDSAMYRCASSLAGAREVGETQYFGPGTRLLVL.